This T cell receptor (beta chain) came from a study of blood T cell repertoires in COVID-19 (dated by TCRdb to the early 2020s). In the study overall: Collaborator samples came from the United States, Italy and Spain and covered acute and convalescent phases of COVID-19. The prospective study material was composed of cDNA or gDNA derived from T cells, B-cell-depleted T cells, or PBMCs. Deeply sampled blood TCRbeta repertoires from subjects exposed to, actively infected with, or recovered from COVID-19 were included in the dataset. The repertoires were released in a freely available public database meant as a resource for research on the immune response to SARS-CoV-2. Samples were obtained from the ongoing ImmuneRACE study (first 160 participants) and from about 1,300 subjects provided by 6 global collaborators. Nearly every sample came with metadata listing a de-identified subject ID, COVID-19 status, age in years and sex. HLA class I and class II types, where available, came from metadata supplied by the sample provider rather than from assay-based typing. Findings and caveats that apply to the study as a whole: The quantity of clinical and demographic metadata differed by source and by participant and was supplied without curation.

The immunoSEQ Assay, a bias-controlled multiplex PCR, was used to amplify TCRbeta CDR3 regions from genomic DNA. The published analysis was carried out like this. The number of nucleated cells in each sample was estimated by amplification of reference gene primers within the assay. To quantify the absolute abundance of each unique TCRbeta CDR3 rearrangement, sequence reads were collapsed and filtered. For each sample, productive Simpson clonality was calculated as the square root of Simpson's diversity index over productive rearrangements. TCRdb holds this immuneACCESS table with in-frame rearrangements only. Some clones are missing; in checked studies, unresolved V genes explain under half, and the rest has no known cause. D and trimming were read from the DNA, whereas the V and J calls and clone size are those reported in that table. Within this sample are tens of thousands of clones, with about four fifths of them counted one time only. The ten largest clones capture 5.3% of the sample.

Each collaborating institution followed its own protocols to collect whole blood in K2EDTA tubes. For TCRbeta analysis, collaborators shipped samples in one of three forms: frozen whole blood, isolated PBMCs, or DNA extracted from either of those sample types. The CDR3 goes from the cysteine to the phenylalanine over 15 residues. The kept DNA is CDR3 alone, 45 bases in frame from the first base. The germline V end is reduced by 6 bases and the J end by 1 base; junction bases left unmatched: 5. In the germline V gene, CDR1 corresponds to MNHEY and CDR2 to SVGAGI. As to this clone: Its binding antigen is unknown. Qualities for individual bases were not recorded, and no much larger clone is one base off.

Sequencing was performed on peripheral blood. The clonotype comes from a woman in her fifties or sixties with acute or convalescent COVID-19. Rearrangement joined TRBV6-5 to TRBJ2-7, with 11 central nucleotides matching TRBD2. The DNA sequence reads TGTGCCAGCAGATATCTAGCGGGAGGTTCCTACGAGCAGTACTTC. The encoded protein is CASRYLAGGSYEQYF.